These 9 T cell receptor beta chains came from one sample sequenced in a study of beta chain features in type 1 diabetes. Every isolated RNA sample was fully reverse transcribed, so sequencing captured expressed TCRB transcripts. TCRdb's copy holds only in-frame clones and misses some; the assay was immunoSEQ multiplex PCR. The sample contains under 400,000 clones, approximately 12% of which appear only once. The sequencing sample was made of naive CD4+ T cells from blood. These receptors were taken from a man between 18 and 35 years old in good health.

This clone was counted a few times. The V and J genes are TRBV15 and TRBJ2-7; possible D gene TRBD2, 5 bases. The CDR3 runs 13 residues. CDR1 and CDR2 (germline): LNHNV, YYDKDF (reference sequence). Trimming took off 5 bases at V and 5 bases at J, with 13 bases between the two ends. This CDR3 reads CATSLSGSHEQYF. CDR3 nucleotide sequence: TGTGCCACCAGCTTATCGGGATCTCACGAGCAGTACTTC.

Details on this clone: In the same sample, other DNA sequences code for this CDR3. J is TRBJ1-1 and V is TRBV9; 8 bases map to TRBD1. The CDR3 totals 15 residues. Germline V gives CDR1 SGDLS, CDR2 YYNGEE. The V and J ends lost 4 bases and 0 bases, in that order; junction bases with no gene match: 5. CDR3 in amino acids: CASSPRTGMNTEAFF. The CDR3 coding sequence is TGTGCCAGCAGCCCCCGGACAGGGATGAACACTGAAGCTTTCTTT.

There are a few counts of this clone. The rearrangement uses TRBV6-6 and TRBJ1-6; D is uncertain. V shed 0 bases and J shed 6 bases, with 6 bases lying between them. The CDR3 is made up of 14 amino acids. CDR1 and CDR2 from the germline V gene are MNHNY and SVGAGI (reference sequence). CDR3 sequence: CASSYSGVNSPLHF. CDR3 in DNA: TGTGCCAGCAGTTACTCCGGGGTTAATTCACCCCTCCACTTT.

This clone occurred a few times. This rearrangement joins TRBV9 to TRBJ2-5, with TRBD2 identical over 7 bases. CDR1 SGDLS and CDR2 YYNGEE come from the germline V gene. This CDR3 contains 15 residues. The junction had 11 bases not matched to a gene; V was cut back by 4 bases and J by 5 bases. The chain's CDR3 is CASSPGTKWGETQYF. DNA of the CDR3: TGTGCCAGCAGCCCAGGGACTAAATGGGGTGAGACCCAGTACTTC.

This chain joins TRBV19 and TRBJ2-1, with D perhaps matching TRBD2 (6 bases). This CDR3 comprises 12 residues. CDR1 and CDR2 from the germline V gene are LNHDA and SQIVND (reference sequence). V lost 4 bases and J lost 12, with 13 bases in between. CDR3 residues: CASSTPTSRQFF. CDR3 bases: TGTGCCAGTAGTACGCCGACTAGTAGGCAGTTCTTC.

The chain carries TRBV11-3 and TRBJ2-1; D is perhaps TRBD1 (5 bases). Germline CDR1 SGHNT, CDR2 YENEEA. V lost 5 bases, J lost 1 base, and 9 bases lay in between. CDR3 length: 14 amino acids. CDR3 nucleotide sequence: TGTGCCAGCAGCCCACGACAGTCCTACAATGAGCAGTTCTTC. Protein: CASSPRQSYNEQFF.

The chain couples TRBV9 to TRBJ2-7, with D perhaps TRBD2 (6 bases). The germline V and J ends were trimmed by 3 bases and 0 bases, with 10 bases remaining between them. The CDR3 has 14 residues. Per germline, CDR1 SGDLS and CDR2 YYNGEE. The CDR3 loop reads CASSAGLSSYEQYF. CDR3 coding DNA: TGTGCCAGCAGCGCAGGACTAAGCTCCTACGAGCAGTACTTC.

The chain has TRBV7-3 and TRBJ1-1; 9 nucleotides line up with TRBD1. Germline assignment: CDR1 SGHTA and CDR2 FQGTGA. The junction had 2 bases not matched to a gene; V was cut back by 5 bases and J by 4 bases. This CDR3 comprises 13 residues. The CDR3 region is CASSQTGGTEAFF. CDR3 DNA sequence: TGTGCCAGCAGCCAGACAGGGGGCACTGAAGCTTTCTTT.

This clone has only a few counts. The sample has other DNA sequences that encode this CDR3 too. The chain recombines TRBV20-1 with TRBJ2-3, with D tentatively TRBD2 (6 bases). With 6 bases removed from V and 6 bases from J, the gap between germline ends came to 10 bases. In germline, CDR1 is DFQATT, CDR2 SNEGSKA (reference sequence). There are 11 residues in the CDR3. As DNA, the CDR3 is TGCAGTGCACCGGGAGCGGATACGCAGTATTTT. Translation gives CSAPGADTQYF.